This T cell receptor beta chain appears in the sequencing data of a study of Ad26.COV2.S vaccination and SARS-CoV-2 variants. In the study overall: Of the COV1001 trial arms, the Ad26.COV2.S arm included the donor.

On this clone: Its matching antigen is unknown. Different DNA sequences within this sample yield the same CDR3.

Treatment denoted: about 20 received Ad26.COV2.S at low or high dose, single or two shots; several received placebo; per-sample allocation not given. Day 63 following the first vaccine or placebo injection was when the samples were taken. Spike of the Wuhan-strain SARS-CoV-2 was expressed by an Ad26 vector, which formed the vaccine. Study conclusions and caveats: Breadth, reportedly substantial, characterized the spike-specific CD8+ and CD4+ T cell responses after vaccination.

The table came from immunoSEQ multiplex PCR; TCRdb's copy has only in-frame clones and leaves some out. The sample holds hundreds of thousands of clones, around 89% seen once. The CDR3 consists of 16 residues. Germline values: CDR1 SGHRS, CDR2 YFSETQ. The V segment lost 4 bases and the J segment 2 bases; nucleotides outside the gene matches: 4. V usage is TRBV5-1 and J usage is TRBJ2-2; 11 bases are a match to TRBD2. This clonotype was sampled from a person between 18 and 59 years old who received the Ad26.COV2.S COVID-19 vaccine or a placebo. Sequencing was performed on peripheral blood, taken in a trial of Ad26.COV2.S vaccine versus placebo. DNA for the CDR3: TGCGCCAGCAGCCTGACTAGCGGGGCCAACACCGGGGAGCTGTTTTTT. This gives the protein CASSLTSGANTGELFF.